The 27 T cell receptor beta chains presented below share a single source sample, sequenced in a study of CD8+CD57+ T cells in acquired aplastic anemia. Before being chosen for sequencing, patients had shown CD8+CD57+ cell expansion by flow cytometry. For CDR3 and TCR beta VDJ profiling, genomic DNA was the template used. TCRdb called the reads again in MiXCR, with one record for every CDR3 protein. This sample carries over 150,000 distinct CDR3 sequences, around 75% of them seen once, and the ten largest clones take 35% to 60%. The sequenced sample was sorted CD4+, CD8+, or CD8+CD57+ T cells (not recorded which) from PBMCs. The receptors come from a human donor with aplastic anemia.

The genes are TRBV20-1 and TRBJ2-7; tentative D call: TRBD2 (5 bases). V was cut by 3 bases and J by 3 bases, with 9 bases left in between. The CDR3 runs 12 residues. The germline V gene encodes CDR1 DFQATT and CDR2 SNEGSKA (reference sequence). This chain's CDR3 is CSASRTGYEQYF. The CDR3 nucleotides are TGCAGTGCTAGTCGGACTGGCTACGAGCAGTACTTC.

V usage is TRBV5-1 and J usage is TRBJ1-1; no definite D call. CDR3 size: 13 residues. Per the germline V gene, CDR1 is SGHRS and CDR2 is YFSETQ. The V and J ends lost 6 bases and 7 bases respectively, with 16 bases between them. CDR3 region: CASTAEYHNEAFF. For the CDR3, the DNA is TGCGCCAGCACCGCTGAGTACCACAATGAAGCTTTCTTT. Full variable domain (outside the CDR3, taken from reference TRBV5-1 and TRBJ1-1): KAGVTQTPRYLIKTRGQQVTLSCSPISGHRSVSWYQQTPGQGLQFLFEYFSETQRNKGNFPGRFSGRQFSNSRSEMNVSTLELGDSALYLCASTAEYHNEAFFGQGTRLTVV.

The chain has TRBV7-8 and TRBJ1-1; no reliable D call. The CDR3 runs 15 residues. Germline-derived CDR1 and CDR2 are SGHVS and FQNEAQ. V lost 2 bases, J lost 1 base, and 11 bases lay in between. As DNA, the CDR3 is TGTGCCAGCAGCTTATTGAGGGCGGCGAACACTGAAGCTTTCTTT. Translating gives CASSLLRAANTEAFF.

The gene calls are TRBV19 and TRBJ2-6; D ambiguous. The CDR3 has 16 amino acids. In germline, CDR1 is LNHDA, CDR2 SQIVND (reference sequence). V dropped 6 bases and J dropped 1 base, with 13 bases sitting between them. CDR3 loop: CASRDLLQSGANVLTF. The CDR3 nucleotides read TGTGCCAGTAGGGACCTTCTGCAATCTGGGGCCAACGTCCTGACTTTC.

This clonotype was detected a few times. The gene calls are TRBV7-8 and TRBJ1-5, with 7 bases fitting TRBD1. Germline values: CDR1 SGHVS, CDR2 FQNEAQ. There are 14 residues in the CDR3. V lost 4 bases to trimming and J lost 9 bases; unmatched junction nucleotides: 9. This CDR3 reads CASSSRQGLLPQHF. CDR3 nucleotide sequence: TGTGCCAGCAGCTCAAGACAGGGTCTGCTGCCCCAGCATTTT.

This chain links TRBV20-1 with TRBJ2-1; TRBD2 agrees at 11 bases. Per germline, CDR1 DFQATT and CDR2 SNEGSKA (reference sequence). CDR3 length: 14 amino acids. V was pared by 0 bases and J by 7 bases, with 2 bases of the junction left unmatched. The chain's CDR3 is CSARDSGGVNEQFF. DNA of the CDR3: TGCAGTGCTAGAGATAGCGGGGGGGTAAATGAGCAGTTCTTC.

The CDR3 region is CSAPGGSGRDNEQFF. CDR3 coding DNA: TGCAGTGCCCCAGGAGGTTCCGGGCGGGACAATGAGCAGTTCTTC. The rearrangement links TRBV20-1 to TRBJ2-1; a weak D match, TRBD2 (5 bases). The length of the CDR3 is 15 residues. Trimming removed 6 bases at V and 5 bases at J, with 20 bases between. The germline CDR1 and CDR2 sequences are DFQATT and SNEGSKA (reference sequence).

The chain is built from TRBV19 and TRBJ1-2; D ambiguous. CDR1 is LNHDA, CDR2 SQIVND, per germline (reference sequence). The CDR3 sequence is 14 residues long. Trimming cost V 1 base and J 6 bases, with 12 bases left between them. The CDR3 nucleotides read TGTGCCAGTAGTATAGGTACATCGATCGATGGCTACACCTTC. Residues: CASSIGTSIDGYTF. The full variable domain, with the rest looked up from reference TRBV19 and TRBJ1-2, is DGGITQSPKYLFRKEGQNVTLSCEQNLNHDAMYWYRQDPGQGLRLIYYSQIVNDFQKGDIAEGYSVSREKKESFPLTVTSAQKNPTAFYLCASSIGTSIDGYTFGSGTRLTVV.

In this sample, this clonotype turned up a few times. The J gene is TRBJ2-7, the V gene TRBV7-6; 8 nucleotides match TRBD1. The CDR3 spans 13 residues. Germline CDR1 reads SGHVS; CDR2 reads FNYEAQ. The J segment lost 6 bases and the V segment lost 3 bases, leaving 4 bases of the junction unmatched. CDR3 sequence: CASSLDRVGEQYF. CDR3 DNA sequence: TGTGCCAGCAGCTTGGACAGGGTAGGCGAGCAGTACTTC.

The rearrangement links TRBV2 to TRBJ1-1, with no clear D. With 7 bases removed from V and 7 bases from J, the gap between germline ends came to 16 bases. The CDR3 has 13 amino acids. Germline lookup yields CDR1 SNHLY and CDR2 FYNNEI. The CDR3 loop reads CASTVSEGSEAFF. The CDR3 nucleotides read TGTGCCAGCACTGTCTCCGAAGGCAGTGAAGCTTTCTTT.

The rearrangement links TRBV20-1 to TRBJ1-4; no firm D call. V shed 2 bases and J shed 7 bases, with 11 bases lying between them. This CDR3 is built from 13 residues. Germline CDR1 DFQATT, CDR2 SNEGSKA (reference sequence). The CDR3 protein is CSARFEAVEKLFF. CDR3 in DNA: TGCAGTGCTAGATTTGAGGCAGTTGAAAAACTGTTTTTT.

The chain is built from TRBV6-4 and TRBJ1-1, with D unclear. The V gene's germline CDR1 is MRHNA and CDR2 SNTAGT. The V end was cut by 6 bases, the J end by 1 base, with 9 bases between. The CDR3 sequence is 13 residues long. Here the CDR3 DNA reads TGTGCCAGCAGCATAACAGAGAACACTGAAGCTTTCTTT. It specifies CASSITENTEAFF.

The rearrangement links TRBV2 to TRBJ2-7; 9 bases agree with TRBD1. The CDR3 runs to 13 residues. Germline V CDR1 and CDR2: SNHLY, FYNNEI. V lost 6 bases, J lost 3 bases, and 3 bases stayed unmatched. CDR3 amino acids: CASRGGQGYEQYF. The CDR3 DNA is TGTGCCAGCAGAGGGGGACAGGGCTACGAGCAGTACTTC.

The DNA for the CDR3 is TGTGCCAGCAGGGTCTCGGTCCCCTACGAGCAGTACTTC. Protein product: CASRVSVPYEQYF. The V gene is TRBV7-2, the J gene TRBJ2-7; D unresolved. The CDR3 is 13 amino acids. V was shortened by 6 bases and J by 2 bases, with 11 bases between the two germline ends. Germline V gene lookup returns CDR1 SGHTA and CDR2 FQGNSA. The complete variable domain, with remaining parts taken from reference TRBV7-2 and TRBJ2-7, reads GAGVSQSPSNKVTEKGKDVELRCDPISGHTALYWYRQSLGQGLEFLIYFQGNSAPDKSGLPSDRFSAERTGGSVSTLTIQRTQQEDSAVYLCASRVSVPYEQYFGPGTRLTVT.

This chain joins TRBV19 and TRBJ2-1; D is possibly TRBD1 (5 bases). There are 16 residues in the CDR3. V lost 4 bases and J lost 13, with 26 bases in between. Looked up from germline, CDR1 is LNHDA and CDR2 is SQIVND (reference sequence). In DNA, the CDR3 is TGTGCCAGTAGTACCCTGGGTCAGGGAAAGCTCCATGGCCAGTTCTTC. It translates to CASSTLGQGKLHGQFF.

The chain combines TRBV19 with TRBJ2-7; D is possibly TRBD2 (6 bases). CDR1 and CDR2 from the germline V gene are LNHDA and SQIVND (reference sequence). The CDR3 has 14 amino acids. Deletions cut 2 bases from V and 2 bases from J, with 10 bases between. The DNA of the CDR3 is TGTGCCAGTAGTATATCGGGGGTTCCCTACGAGCAGTACTTC. Protein sequence: CASSISGVPYEQYF. Variable domain in full (rest from reference TRBV19 and TRBJ2-7): DGGITQSPKYLFRKEGQNVTLSCEQNLNHDAMYWYRQDPGQGLRLIYYSQIVNDFQKGDIAEGYSVSREKKESFPLTVTSAQKNPTAFYLCASSISGVPYEQYFGPGTRLTVT.

This clonotype was counted ten times or more. The J gene is TRBJ2-7, the V gene TRBV30; D not certain. Germline CDR1 is GTSNPN and CDR2 is SVGIG (reference sequence). The length of the CDR3 is 13 residues. Trimming took 2 bases from V and 6 from J, leaving 14 bases between them. This chain's CDR3 is CAWSPLPFVEQYF. For the CDR3, the DNA is TGTGCCTGGAGTCCCCTCCCCTTCGTCGAGCAGTACTTC. Full variable domain (outside the CDR3, taken from reference TRBV30 and TRBJ2-7): SQTIHQWPATLVQPVGSPLSLECTVEGTSNPNLYWYRQAAGRGLQLLFYSVGIGQISSEVPQNLSASRPQDRQFILSSKKLLLSDSGFYLCAWSPLPFVEQYFGPGTRLTVT.

V usage is TRBV24-1 and J usage is TRBJ2-1, with 10 bases fitting TRBD2. The CDR3 extends over 16 amino acids. CDR1 and CDR2 from the germline V gene are KGHDR and SFDVKD. The ends lost 4 bases at V and 3 bases at J; junction bases unmatched: 5. The DNA for the CDR3 is TGTGCCACCAGTGACCTAAGCGGGAGGGACTACAATGAGCAGTTCTTC. This sequence encodes CATSDLSGRDYNEQFF.

This clonotype occurred a few times. J is TRBJ2-7 and V is TRBV7-9; perhaps TRBD1 as D (6 bases). V dropped 10 bases and J dropped 4 bases, with 14 bases sitting between them. The CDR3 is 12 amino acids. CDR1 is SEHNR, CDR2 FQNEAQ, per germline (reference sequence). CDR3 sequence reads: CAIDRSRYEQYF. For the CDR3, the DNA is TGTGCCATCGACAGGTCAAGGTACGAGCAGTACTTC.

In its sample, this clonotype was seen a few times. CDR3 DNA sequence: TGCAGCGTGGATGTACAGGGTGGCACTGAAGCTTTCTTT. This encodes CSVDVQGGTEAFF. The J gene is TRBJ1-1, the V gene TRBV29-1, with D possibly TRBD1 on 6 matching bases. The germline V and J ends were trimmed by 6 bases and 4 bases, with 15 bases remaining between them. The CDR3 loop spans 13 amino acids. CDR1 is SQVTM, CDR2 ANQGSEA, per germline.

This rearrangement joins TRBV12-3 or TRBV12-4 to TRBJ1-1, with 8 bases aligning to TRBD1. The CDR3 has 16 amino acids. The V gene end was trimmed by 4 bases and the J gene end by 2 bases; junction bases not matched to a gene: 9. The CDR3 region has the DNA TGTGCCAGCAGTTCCGGGACAGGAGTTTTAAACACTGAAGCTTTCTTT. This gives the protein CASSSGTGVLNTEAFF.

There are many counts of this clonotype. V gene TRBV12-3 or TRBV12-4 combines with J gene TRBJ2-5; D may be TRBD2 (7 bases). The ends were cut back, 5 bases at V and 4 bases at J, with 17 bases in the middle. The CDR3 spans 15 residues. CDR3 in DNA: TGTGCCAGCAGTCACGTAGGGGGAGGGCCAGAGACCCAGTACTTC. The encoded protein is CASSHVGGGPETQYF.

This sequence joins TRBV7-2 and TRBJ2-2, with 7 bases matching TRBD2. CDR1 and CDR2 from the germline V gene are SGHTA and FQGNSA. V was pared by 7 bases and J by 3 bases, with 8 bases of the junction left unmatched. The CDR3 contains 15 residues. As DNA, the CDR3 is TGTGCCAGCATCGAACTAGCGACACACACCGGGGAGCTGTTTTTT. Its translation: CASIELATHTGELFF.

The chain employs TRBV2 and TRBJ2-7; D unclear. The CDR3 consists of 12 residues. Trimming left V 6 bases short and J 5 bases short, with 11 bases between. Germline loops: CDR1 SNHLY, CDR2 FYNNEI. The CDR3 coding sequence is TGTGCCAGCAGGCTAGGTGGCAACGAGCAGTACTTC. It yields the protein CASRLGGNEQYF. Full variable domain (rest looked up from reference TRBV2 and TRBJ2-7): EPEVTQTPSHQVTQMGQEVILRCVPISNHLYFYWYRQILGQKVEFLVSFYNNEISEKSEIFDDQFSVERPDGSNFTLKIRSTKLEDSAMYFCASRLGGNEQYFGPGTRLTVT.

The rearrangement uses TRBV20-1 and TRBJ2-5, with D unresolved. CDR1 is DFQATT, CDR2 SNEGSKA, per germline (reference sequence). V lost 3 bases and J lost 5, with 7 bases in between. The CDR3 length is 11 residues. In DNA, the CDR3 is TGCAGTGCTAGTAACACTGAGACCCAGTACTTC. Its protein is CSASNTETQYF.

This clonotype has only one observation. The chain recombines TRBV10-2 with TRBJ2-7, with 8 bases fitting TRBD1. Trimming removed 8 bases from V and 7 bases from J; junction bases left unmatched: 7. The CDR3 totals 12 residues. Germline CDR1 WSHSY, CDR2 SAAADI. CDR3 sequence reads: CASVRQGREQYV. The CDR3 bases are TGCGCCAGCGTGAGACAGGGGAGGGAGCAGTACGTC.

This clonotype was seen more than once but under ten times. The chain carries TRBV24-1 and TRBJ2-3; no clear D. Trimming took 4 bases from V and 8 from J, leaving 12 bases between them. The CDR3 is made up of 13 amino acids. The V gene's germline CDR1 is KGHDR and CDR2 SFDVKD. Here the CDR3 reads CATSDPTYLTQYF. DNA of the CDR3: TGTGCCACCAGTGACCCGACTTATCTTACGCAGTATTTT.